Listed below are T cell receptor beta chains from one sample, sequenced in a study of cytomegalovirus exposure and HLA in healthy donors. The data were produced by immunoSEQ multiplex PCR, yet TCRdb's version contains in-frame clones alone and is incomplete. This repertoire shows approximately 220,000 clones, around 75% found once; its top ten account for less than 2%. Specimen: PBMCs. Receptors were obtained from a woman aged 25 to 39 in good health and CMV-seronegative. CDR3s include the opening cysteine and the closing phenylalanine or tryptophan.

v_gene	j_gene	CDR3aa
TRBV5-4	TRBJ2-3	CASSLAGARKDTQYF
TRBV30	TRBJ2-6	CAWSYGNSGANVLTF
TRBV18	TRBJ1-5	CASTRGGNDQPQHF
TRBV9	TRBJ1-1	CASSVEVGGRTNTEAFF
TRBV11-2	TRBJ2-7	CASSLGVSGSYEQYF
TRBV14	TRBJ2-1	CASSYTGLAENYNEQFF
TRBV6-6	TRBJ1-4	CASSYRQGDEKLFF
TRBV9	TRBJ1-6	CASSPRGGNSPLHF
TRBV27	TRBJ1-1	CASSHRGGGGEAFF
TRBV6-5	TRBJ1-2	CASSYLRGDGYTF
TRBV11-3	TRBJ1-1	CASSSHSPGAEAFF
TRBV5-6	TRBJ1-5	CASSLVGGNQPQHF
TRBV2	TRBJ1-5	CASSEAQLYQPQHF
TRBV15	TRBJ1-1	CATSATGVTEAFF
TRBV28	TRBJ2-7	CASRRTGGSYEQYF
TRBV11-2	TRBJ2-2	CASSPGQGGTGELFF
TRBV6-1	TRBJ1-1	CASSPTTLNTEAFF
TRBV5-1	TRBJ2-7	CASSGEGKRNEQYF
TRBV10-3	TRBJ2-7	CAISESGLAGGIYEQYF
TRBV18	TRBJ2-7	CASSGTGNDEQYF
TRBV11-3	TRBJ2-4	CASSVSGPIGIQYF
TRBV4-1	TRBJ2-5	CASSHERLAGGQETQYF
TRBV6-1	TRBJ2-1	CASSRELAASNEQFF
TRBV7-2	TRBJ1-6	CASSPVSWQGDGNSPLHF
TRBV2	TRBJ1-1	CASSDRTGGTEAFF
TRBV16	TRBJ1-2	CASSQLFGGQGDYGYTF
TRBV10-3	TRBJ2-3	CAIRDAAYTQDTQYF
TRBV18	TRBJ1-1	CASSPLPGQLSEAFF
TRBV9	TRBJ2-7	CASSVAGTGVPHEQYF
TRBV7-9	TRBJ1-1	CASSLDVSLLNF
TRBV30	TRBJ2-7	CAWSRDREYEQYF
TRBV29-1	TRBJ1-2	CSTRGPGYTF
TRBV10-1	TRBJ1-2	CASSDTNYGYTF
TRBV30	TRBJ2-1	CAWVASPSLADNEQFF
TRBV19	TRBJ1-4	CASSATAATNEKLFF
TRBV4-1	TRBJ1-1	CASSQGTTEAFF
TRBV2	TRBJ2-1	CASSERRMVYNEQFF
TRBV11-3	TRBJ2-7	CASSLGGGLEIHEQYF
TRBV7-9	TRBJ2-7	CASSLELSPHEQYF
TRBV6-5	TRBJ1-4	CASSYLQGEKLFF
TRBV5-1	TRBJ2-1	CASSPGAGGLSDEQFF
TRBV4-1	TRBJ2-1	CASSQVSVAENYNEQFF
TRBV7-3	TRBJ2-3	CASSLSGLADDTQYF
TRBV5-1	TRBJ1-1	CASQDQGLVTEAFF
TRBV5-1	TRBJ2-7	CASSLGQSSYEQYF
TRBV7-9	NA	CASSLGQISYEQYF
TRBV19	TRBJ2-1	CASSIAAWSSYNEQFF
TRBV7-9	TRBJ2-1	CASSIGSGSYNEQFF
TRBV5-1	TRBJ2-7	CASSAQGSEVGQYF
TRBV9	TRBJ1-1	CASSVGYGDRAGHTEAFF
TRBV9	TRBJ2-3	CASSVGVAGHTDTQYF